The sequence of this T cell receptor beta chain was determined in a study of T cells in Graves' hyperthyroidism and ophthalmopathy. What was amplified from RNA transcripts were TCR beta CDR3 regions. HTBI primers were used for first-round RT-PCR of the TCR CDR3. TCRdb processed the multiplex PCR reads anew with MiXCR; each CDR3 protein has one entry. The sample records hundreds of thousands of distinct CDR3 sequences, around 19% being singletons. Ten or more counts support this clonotype. V gave up 4 bases and J gave up 2 bases, with 11 bases separating them. Germline CDR1 SNHLY, CDR2 FYNNEI. The CDR3 covers 14 residues.

Sequencing input: blood. This TCR derives from a woman aged 45-60 years with Graves' hyperthyroidism that later progressed to Graves' ophthalmopathy. V and J are TRBV2 and TRBJ1-1, with D tentatively TRBD1 (5 bases). The CDR3 DNA sequence: TGTGCCAGCAGTGTGGGCAGGGCCAACACTGAAGCTTTCTTT. Amino acids: CASSVGRANTEAFF.